The TCR beta chain under discussion was sequenced for a study of blood T cells in healthy people across ages. Comment on this clonotype: The target antigen is unknown.

Germline V lookup: CDR1 MNHEY, CDR2 SVGEGT. V lost 8 bases to trimming and J lost 0 bases, with 14 bases between them. This CDR3 has 16 residues. A sample-barcoded 5' primer and a J-beta primer mix were used in a second PCR of roughly 7 to 12 cycles. The template-switch adaptor, which had 12 random nucleotides, put a tag on each cDNA molecule. TCRdb fed the 5' RACE reads into MiXCR, producing one record per CDR3 protein. The data contain about 970,000 distinct CDR3 sequences, roughly 50% of them seen just once; the ten biggest clones take up around 21%. Study-wide points: Those diversity estimates obtained from one million T cells were thought to be underestimates. Donor CMV status, an unknown factor, possibly confounded changes in expanded clonotypes.

The chain uses TRBV6-2 or TRBV6-3 and TRBJ2-6; possibly TRBD1 or TRBD2 for D (5 bases each). This TCR was sampled from a woman in her fifties or sixties in good health. The sample was blood. CDR3 bases: TGTGCCAGCTTCGCGGCAGGGAGCTCTGGGGCCAACGTCCTGACTTTC. It is translated as CASFAAGSSGANVLTF.